This T cell receptor beta chain was retrieved from a study of blood T cell repertoires in COVID-19. The table came from immunoSEQ multiplex PCR; TCRdb's copy has only in-frame clones and leaves some out. The sample consists of about 280,000 clones, around nine tenths of them appearing once. V shed 1 base and J shed 0 bases, with 12 bases lying between them. The CDR3 loop spans 16 amino acids. The V gene's germline CDR1 is MGHRA and CDR2 YSYEKL. This TCR was sampled from a woman aged 25 to 39 with COVID-19, enrolled during active disease. This chain connects TRBV4-1 to TRBJ1-1; D perhaps matches TRBD1 (5 bases). What was sequenced was peripheral blood. The chain's CDR3 is CASSQGFGTVNTEAFF. The DNA for the CDR3 is TGCGCCAGCAGCCAAGGATTCGGGACTGTGAACACTGAAGCTTTCTTT.